This passage covers 6 T cell receptor beta chains from one sample sequenced in a study of long-term antiretroviral therapy in people with HIV. With survey level as its setting, the immunoSEQ assay was v3.0. TCRdb's copy holds only in-frame clones and misses some; the assay was immunoSEQ multiplex PCR. The data show 23,000 or so clones, roughly 82% seen once. Specimen: unsorted PBMCs, collected 0.3 years after starting antiretroviral therapy. Every receptor here comes from a man aged 45-60 years with HIV.

V and J are TRBV7-3 and TRBJ2-2, with TRBD1 matching 10 bases. J lost 6 bases, V lost 5 bases, and 3 bases had no gene match. CDR1 is SGHTA and CDR2 is FQGTGA in the germline V gene. There are 14 residues in the CDR3. The CDR3 DNA sequence: TGTGCCAGCAGCGGACAGGGGGAAGCCGGGGAGCTGTTTTTT. It translates to CASSGQGEAGELFF.

Only a few counts were recorded for this clone. The rearrangement links TRBV5-1 to TRBJ2-7; D gene ambiguous. The CDR3 sequence is 15 residues long. The V end was cut by 3 bases, the J end by 5 bases, with 18 bases between. Per the germline V gene, CDR1 is SGHRS and CDR2 is YFSETQ. This CDR3 is CASSSRPPDQDEQYF. In DNA, the CDR3 is TGCGCCAGCAGCTCGAGACCCCCGGATCAGGACGAGCAGTACTTC.

This chain links TRBV7-2 with TRBJ2-1; D possibly corresponds to TRBD1 (5 bases). V shed 5 bases and J shed 0 bases, with 17 bases lying between them. The V gene's germline CDR1 is SGHTA and CDR2 FQGNSA. CDR3 length: 17 residues. The CDR3 nucleotides are TGTGCCAGCAGCCCCATCGTAGGGGATAGCTCCTACAATGAGCAGTTCTTC. It yields the protein CASSPIVGDSSYNEQFF.

This chain connects TRBV6-5 to TRBJ2-1; no clear D gene. Germline CDR1 MNHEY, CDR2 SVGAGI. V was trimmed by 0 bases and J by 4 bases, leaving 13 bases between them. This CDR3 spans 16 amino acids. The CDR3 sequence: CASSYSNTLGYNEQFF. Here the CDR3 DNA reads TGTGCCAGCAGTTACTCGAATACGCTGGGGTACAATGAGCAGTTCTTC.

This clone was recorded only once. The chain employs TRBV19 and TRBJ2-1; D not resolved. V lost 4 bases and J lost 4, with 8 bases in between. The CDR3 contains 13 residues. Germline CDR1 and CDR2: LNHDA and SQIVND (reference sequence). The DNA for the CDR3 is TGTGCCAGTAGTACGGACGCGTACAATGAGCAGTTCTTC. Its protein is CASSTDAYNEQFF.

This clone was recorded a few times. The rearrangement links TRBV19 to TRBJ2-7, with a tentative D call TRBD2 (6 bases). The CDR3 has 15 residues. Germline CDR1 reads LNHDA; CDR2 reads SQIVND (reference sequence). Trimming pared 4 bases from V and 3 bases from J, leaving 16 bases between. The CDR3 reads CASSRTERVNYEQYF. CDR3 bases: TGTGCCAGTAGTAGGACGGAGCGGGTGAACTACGAGCAGTACTTC.